This T cell receptor (beta chain) appears in the sequencing data of a study of cytomegalovirus exposure and HLA in healthy donors. Concerning this clone itself: Its specificity is unknown.

The PCR contained 60 Vbeta and 13 Jbeta primers. Produced via immunoSEQ multiplex PCR; TCRdb's table is partial and in-frame only. The sample includes over 100,000 clones, roughly 74% of them seen just once. The V and J ends lost 6 bases and 1 base, in that order; junction bases with no gene match: 3. This CDR3 is built from 15 residues. Germline CDR1 reads SNHLY; CDR2 reads FYNNEI. Overall study results and limits: A prior analysis recorded that most TCR beta V segments were productive about 87% or about 30% of the time.

The V and J genes are TRBV2 and TRBJ2-3, with 11 positions matching TRBD2. The material sequenced was PBMCs. This TCR derives from a male donor in good health and CMV-seronegative. The CDR3 region is CASSKTSGGTDTQYF. In nucleotides, the CDR3 is TGTGCCAGCAGCAAGACTAGCGGGGGCACAGATACGCAGTATTTT.